Listed below are T cell receptor beta chains from one sample, sequenced in a study of CD8 T cells in Susac syndrome. TCRdb itself ran the immunoSEQ multiplex PCR reads through MiXCR, one entry per CDR3 protein. In the table there are about 110,000 distinct CDR3 sequences, roughly 96% of which are singletons. The sample consisted of CD4+ T cells from PBMCs. The receptors were gathered from a human donor in good health. Each CDR3 is given with its conserved first and last residue. D genes are given only for firm matches. Expanded clones get a size class; other rows say once, few or many, or leave the size out.

cdr3_nt cdr3_aa j_call d_call clone_size v_call
TGTGCCAGCAGCTCTCCCCTCGTGGGCCCGGGGCCCTACAATGAGCAGTTCTTC CASSSPLVGPGPYNEQFF TRBJ2-1 . . TRBV7-2
TGCGCCAGCAGCTTGGCCCTCCTGGGGGCCACCGGGGAGCTGTTTTTT CASSLALLGATGELFF TRBJ2-2 . . TRBV5-1
TGTGCCAGCTCAATCCCCTCTGGAAACACCATATATTTT CASSIPSGNTIYF TRBJ1-3 . . TRBV18
TGTGCCAGCAGCATACGACAGGACGATGCTTTCTTT CASSIRQDDAFF TRBJ1-1 . . TRBV7-9
TGTGCCAGCAGTCCCTCGACAGGGGGCTTTAATCAGCCCCAGCATTTT CASSPSTGGFNQPQHF TRBJ1-5 TRBD1 once TRBV25-1
TGCAGCGTTAGGACAGGGCACTACGAGCAGTACTTC CSVRTGHYEQYF TRBJ2-7 TRBD1 once TRBV29-1
TGCGCCAGCAGCCGGGGACCGGGAGAGCTCTCCTACGAGCAGTACTTC CASSRGPGELSYEQYF TRBJ2-7 . once TRBV5-1
TGTGCCAGCAGCGAAGCCGGGACACCCTACGAGCAGTACTTC CASSEAGTPYEQYF TRBJ2-7 . . TRBV6-5
TGCGCCAGCAGCCAAGAAGTAGGGACAGTCGGATTCTCTGGGGCCAACGTCCTGACTTTC CASSQEVGTVGFSGANVLTF TRBJ2-6 TRBD1 . TRBV4-1
TGTGCCAGCAGTCTCGCCCGCGGGGAGCTGTTTTTT CASSLARGELFF TRBJ2-2 . . TRBV12-3/TRBV12-4
TGTGCCAGCAGGTTAGAGACAGGGGGCAGGATGAACACTGAAGCTTTCTTT CASRLETGGRMNTEAFF TRBJ1-1 TRBD1 . TRBV2
TGTGCCAGCAGTTACTCGGGGGGGACTATCGGACTGATGAACACTGAAGCTTTCTTT CASSYSGGTIGLMNTEAFF TRBJ1-1 . . TRBV6-5
TGCAGCGTTACCCGGGGACAGCGCACAGATACGCAGTATTTT CSVTRGQRTDTQYF TRBJ2-3 TRBD1 . TRBV29-1
TGTGCCAGCAGCCAAGAGGCGGGGTACCAAGAGACCCAGTACTTC CASSQEAGYQETQYF TRBJ2-5 . . TRBV4-2
TGTGCCAGCAGTTTACGAGCGTGGAAAAACATTCAGTACTTC CASSLRAWKNIQYF TRBJ2-4 . . TRBV12-3/TRBV12-4
TGTGCCATCGATAACGGGAGGATAGGTGACAATGAGCAGTTCTTC CAIDNGRIGDNEQFF TRBJ2-1 TRBD2 once TRBV10-3
TGTGCCAGCAGTTACTCAGTAGCGGTGGCCAAAAACATTCAGTACTTC CASSYSVAVAKNIQYF TRBJ2-4 . . TRBV6-2/TRBV6-3
TGTGCCAGCTCACCACCGGGGCAACAGGGGCTCCAAGAGACCCAGTACTTC CASSPPGQQGLQETQYF TRBJ2-5 TRBD1 . TRBV18
TGTGCCAGCAGCTCTCGGGGAGGTGGGAACATTCAGTACTTC CASSSRGGGNIQYF TRBJ2-4 . . TRBV7-2
TGTGCCAGCAGTATGACAGGTTTTGAGCAGTTCTTC CASSMTGFEQFF TRBJ2-1 . . TRBV6-2/TRBV6-3
TGCAGTGCTTCTACAACGAAGCCTAACTATGGCTACACCTTC CSASTTKPNYGYTF TRBJ1-2 . . TRBV20-1
TGTGCCAGCAGCAGAATCAGCGGGACAGGAGAGACCCAGTACTTC CASSRISGTGETQYF TRBJ2-5 . . TRBV13
TGTGCCAGCAGCCAATCGAGGGCCGGGGAGCTGTTTTTT CASSQSRAGELFF TRBJ2-2 . once TRBV3-1
TGCAGTGCTAGAGGAGGAGCGTTTAGTTTCGGGGAGCTGTTTTTT CSARGGAFSFGELFF TRBJ2-2 . . TRBV20-1
TGCGCCAGCAGCCGGACTAGCGGGAGCACCCACGAGCAGTACTTC CASSRTSGSTHEQYF TRBJ2-7 TRBD2 . TRBV5-1
TGTGCCAGCAGCCAGTACCAGGGCTACGAGCAGTACTTC CASSQYQGYEQYF TRBJ2-7 . . TRBV7-9
TGTGCCAGCAGCCTTCGACCAGGGGAGTCTGGGGAGCTGTTTTTT CASSLRPGESGELFF TRBJ2-2 . . TRBV7-2
TGTGCCAGCTCATATCTTCCAGGGTCTGGGGCCAACGTCCTGACTTTC CASSYLPGSGANVLTF TRBJ2-6 . . TRBV18
TGTGCCAGCAGCCCAGCCGGGGGGGGCGGCAATCAGCCCCAGCATTTT CASSPAGGGGNQPQHF TRBJ1-5 . . TRBV7-2
TGCGCCAGCAGGACCGGGACCTACTCCTACAATGAGCAGTTCTTC CASRTGTYSYNEQFF TRBJ2-1 . once TRBV5-1
TGTGCCAGCAGTTACCCACCCGAAACCCCTGAAGCTTTCTTT CASSYPPETPEAFF TRBJ1-1 . . TRBV6-2/TRBV6-3
TGTGCCAGCAGCTCAGAGGGACAGTATCAGCCCCAGCATTTT CASSSEGQYQPQHF TRBJ1-5 TRBD1 . TRBV7-2
TGTGCCAGCAGTTTCCCCGATTCGGACAGCTACGAGCAGTACTTC CASSFPDSDSYEQYF TRBJ2-7 . . TRBV28
TGTGCCAGCAGTGGATGGGACATTGAAGCTTTCTTT CASSGWDIEAFF TRBJ1-1 . . TRBV6-6
TGTGCCAGCAGCCCCGTCCCGGGACAGGGGAGAAGGACTGAAGCTTTCTTT CASSPVPGQGRRTEAFF TRBJ1-1 TRBD1 . TRBV3-1